Below, 26 T cell receptor beta chains from the same sample are listed, as sequenced in a study of brain metastases from non-small cell lung cancer. Sequenced by immunoSEQ multiplex PCR; TCRdb stores in-frame clones only, minus some. Of over a thousand clones in the sample, about 90% are singletons; the top ten hold about 7%. Sequenced material: tumor-adjacent normal tissue. The receptors here all came from a donor at least 40 years old with non-small cell lung cancer.

V is TRBV11-3 and J is TRBJ2-2; D may correspond to TRBD1 or TRBD2 (7 bases each). Trimming took off 5 bases at V and 4 bases at J, with 26 bases between the two ends. Germline values: CDR1 SGHNT, CDR2 YENEEA. This CDR3 is 19 amino acids long. The DNA of the CDR3 is TGTGCCAGCAGCCCAAGACAGGGTTGGGGAGGGGATGGCACCGGGGAGCTGTTTTTT. Residues: CASSPRQGWGGDGTGELFF.

The rearrangement uses TRBV6-2 or TRBV6-3 and TRBJ2-2; 10 bases agree with TRBD2. The CDR3 has 15 residues. The germline V gene has CDR1 MNHEY and CDR2 SVGEGT. The V and J ends lost 5 bases and 3 bases, in that order; junction bases with no gene match: 3. CDR3 bases: TGTGCCAGCAGTCTTCTAGCGGGAGACACCGGGGAGCTGTTTTTT. Translation gives CASSLLAGDTGELFF.

The chain joins TRBV11-2 to TRBJ2-7, with 7 nucleotides matching TRBD1. The germline V gene has CDR1 SGHAT and CDR2 FQNNGV. V shed 1 base and J 0 bases; nucleotides not matched to a gene: 0. The CDR3 runs to 14 residues. The CDR3 loop is CASSLAGGSYEQYF. The CDR3 nucleotides read TGTGCCAGCAGCTTAGCAGGGGGCTCCTACGAGCAGTACTTC.

The chain carries TRBV4-1 and TRBJ1-2; D unclear. The CDR3 runs to 15 residues. V was cut by 0 bases and J by 8 bases, with 16 bases left in between. In germline, CDR1 is MGHRA, CDR2 YSYEKL. This chain's CDR3 is CASSQDLGLSAGYTF. The CDR3 region has the DNA TGCGCCAGCAGCCAAGATCTTGGCTTGAGCGCCGGCTACACCTTC.

The J gene is TRBJ1-2, the V gene TRBV5-5; possible D gene TRBD1, 6 bases. Germline V lookup: CDR1 SGHKS, CDR2 YYEKEE (reference sequence). This CDR3 has 14 amino acids. V was shortened by 1 base and J by 4 bases, with 11 bases between the two germline ends. The CDR3 reads CASSLKQGFYGYTF. CDR3 coding DNA: TGTGCCAGCAGCTTGAAACAGGGTTTCTATGGCTACACCTTC.

The chain uses TRBV18 and TRBJ2-5; the D gene is possibly TRBD2 (5 bases). The CDR3 is 13 residues long. Trimming pared 3 bases from V and 5 bases from J, leaving 10 bases between. In germline, CDR1 is KGHSH, CDR2 LQKENI. This CDR3 is CASSPPSGETQYF. The CDR3 DNA sequence: TGTGCCAGCTCACCCCCGTCGGGGGAGACCCAGTACTTC.

The CDR3 reads CASSQDSGSGAKNIQYF. The CDR3 DNA is TGCGCCAGCAGCCAAGATAGTGGCAGCGGGGCCAAAAACATTCAGTACTTC. The chain carries TRBV4-1 and TRBJ2-4; weak D call: TRBD2 (6 bases). The CDR3 length is 17 residues. Trimming stripped 0 bases from V and 1 base from J, with 13 bases between. The germline V gene has CDR1 MGHRA and CDR2 YSYEKL.

The chain carries TRBV11-2 and TRBJ2-2; D uncertain. CDR3 length equals 12 residues. V gave up 0 bases and J gave up 8 bases, with 4 bases separating them. Germline values: CDR1 SGHAT, CDR2 FQNNGV. In nucleotides, the CDR3 is TGTGCCAGCAGCTTAGAGCGGGGGGAGCTGTTTTTT. This gives the protein CASSLERGELFF.

Concerning this clone: An end of the junction does not agree with germline; a read error may underlie this. Distinct nucleotide sequences in the sample also encode this CDR3. The V call is TRBV4-1, the J call TRBJ2-5, with TRBD1 identical over 7 bases. The germline gives CDR1 MGHRA, CDR2 YSYEKL. The CDR3 is 15 residues long. CDR3 bases: TGTGCCAGCAGCCAAGATGACAGGGTGGGTGAGACCCAGTACTTC. Amino acids: CASSQDDRVGETQYF.

V usage is TRBV19 and J usage is TRBJ2-1; 8 bases fit TRBD2. V lost 7 bases to trimming and J lost 4 bases; unmatched junction nucleotides: 12. CDR1 is LNHDA, CDR2 SQIVND, per germline (reference sequence). The CDR3 has 16 amino acids. The CDR3 DNA sequence: TGTGCCAGTAAGGTGGGGAGCGGGAGATCATACAATGAGCAGTTCTTC. Translating it yields CASKVGSGRSYNEQFF.

The chain has TRBV7-2 and TRBJ2-5, with a possible D match to TRBD2 (5 bases). V was pared by 5 bases and J by 5 bases, with 12 bases between. In germline, CDR1 is SGHTA, CDR2 FQGNSA. The CDR3 extends over 13 amino acids. In DNA form, the CDR3 reads TGTGCCAGCAGCCTTTGGAGGATGGAGACCCAGTACTTC. It translates to CASSLWRMETQYF.

This sequence joins TRBV6-2 or TRBV6-3 and TRBJ1-4, with D unclear. The CDR3 loop spans 14 amino acids. The germline CDR1 and CDR2 sequences are MNHEY and SVGEGT. V was pared by 2 bases and J by 7 bases, with 11 bases between. CDR3 DNA sequence: TGTGCCAGCAGTTACCAAACAGCAAGTGAAAAACTGTTTTTT. Translated, it gives CASSYQTASEKLFF.

This clone was recorded only once. The CDR3 loop is CASSAGGGYNEQFF. CDR3 DNA: TGTGCCAGCAGCGCCGGGGGAGGGTACAATGAGCAGTTCTTC. J is TRBJ2-1 and V is TRBV7-3; 7 nucleotides agree with TRBD2. The junction had 5 bases not matched to a gene; V was cut back by 5 bases and J by 4 bases. The CDR3 covers 14 residues. Per germline, CDR1 SGHTA and CDR2 FQGTGA.

This clone was observed once. The chain employs TRBV7-6 and TRBJ2-2; D unresolved. The CDR3 has 18 residues. Trimming shortened V by 4 bases and J by 0 bases, and 18 bases separated the two germline ends. Per the germline V gene, CDR1 is SGHVS and CDR2 is FNYEAQ. CDR3: CASSYPAAAGTNTGELFF. CDR3 nucleotide sequence: TGTGCCAGCAGCTACCCGGCGGCAGCCGGAACGAACACCGGGGAGCTGTTTTTT. Looking up the rest from reference TRBV7-6 and TRBJ2-2 gives the full variable domain: GAGVSQSPRYKVTKRGQDVALRCDPISGHVSLYWYRQALGQGPEFLTYFNYEAQQDKSGLPNDRFSAERPEGSISTLTIQRTEQRDSAMYRCASSYPAAAGTNTGELFFGEGSRLTVL.

V and J are TRBV6-5 and TRBJ1-2; the D is unclear. This CDR3 contains 13 residues. V gave up 7 bases and J gave up 0 bases, with 9 bases separating them. Germline CDR1 MNHEY, CDR2 SVGAGI. The CDR3 loop reads CASTPGANYGYTF. The DNA for the CDR3 is TGTGCCAGCACTCCGGGAGCTAACTATGGCTACACCTTC.

This clone was seen only once. The chain has TRBV19 and TRBJ2-7, with TRBD2 matching over 10 bases. This CDR3 has 15 amino acids. Trimming cost V 3 bases and J 1 base; bases outside gene matches: 3. Looked up from germline, CDR1 is LNHDA and CDR2 is SQIVND (reference sequence). The CDR3 nucleotides read TGTGCCAGTAGTATCGCAGCGGGAGGGTCCTACGAGCAGTACTTC. It is translated as CASSIAAGGSYEQYF.

The V call is TRBV7-6, the J call TRBJ2-2; maybe TRBD1 (5 bases). Germline V gene data show CDR1 as SGHVS and CDR2 as FNYEAQ. Trimming removed 6 bases at V and 4 bases at J, with 18 bases between. This CDR3 spans 16 amino acids. The CDR3 spells CASSPRQSVITGELFF. The CDR3, as DNA: TGTGCCAGCAGTCCACGACAGTCGGTGATCACCGGGGAGCTGTTTTTT. Looking up the rest from reference TRBV7-6 and TRBJ2-2 gives the full variable domain: GAGVSQSPRYKVTKRGQDVALRCDPISGHVSLYWYRQALGQGPEFLTYFNYEAQQDKSGLPNDRFSAERPEGSISTLTIQRTEQRDSAMYRCASSPRQSVITGELFFGEGSRLTVL.

The chain has TRBV6-4 and TRBJ2-3, with D unresolved. There are 13 residues in the CDR3. Trimming took off 2 bases at V and 0 bases at J, with 3 bases between the two ends. CDR1 is MRHNA and CDR2 is SNTAGT in the germline V gene. The CDR3 region is CASSDGSTDTQYF. In DNA form, the CDR3 reads TGTGCCAGCAGTGACGGGAGCACAGATACGCAGTATTTT.

This clone was seen a handful of times. This chain links TRBV5-4 with TRBJ2-1, with 10 bases that match TRBD2. V was clipped by 0 bases and J by 0 bases; unmatched bases: 3. CDR1 and CDR2 (germline): SGHNT, YYREEE (reference sequence). The CDR3 extends over 17 amino acids. The CDR3 DNA sequence: TGTGCCAGCAGCTTGGGTAGCGGGAGGAGCTCCTACAATGAGCAGTTCTTC. Its translation: CASSLGSGRSSYNEQFF.

The rearrangement links TRBV19 to TRBJ2-7, with TRBD1 as a possible D gene (5 bases). Deletions cut 6 bases from V and 2 bases from J, with 8 bases between. This CDR3 contains 12 residues. Germline CDR1 reads LNHDA; CDR2 reads SQIVND (reference sequence). The CDR3 DNA reads as TGTGCCAGTAGGGCGGACACCTACGAGCAGTACTTC. It encodes CASRADTYEQYF. Filled out from reference TRBV19 and TRBJ2-7, the complete variable domain reads DGGITQSPKYLFRKEGQNVTLSCEQNLNHDAMYWYRQDPGQGLRLIYYSQIVNDFQKGDIAEGYSVSREKKESFPLTVTSAQKNPTAFYLCASRADTYEQYFGPGTRLTVT.

To note about this clone: One end of the junction is discordant with germline, which a read error may explain. The genes are TRBV28 and TRBJ1-1; possible D gene TRBD1, 6 bases. This CDR3 spans 13 amino acids. In germline, CDR1 is MDHEN, CDR2 SYDVKM. Here the CDR3 reads CATEWGGPTEVFF. DNA for the CDR3: TGTGCCACAGAGTGGGGGGGGCCCACTGAAGTTTTCTTT. The complete variable domain, with remaining parts taken from reference TRBV28 and TRBJ1-1, reads DVKVTQSSRYLVKRTGEKVFLECVQDMDHENMFWYRQDPGLGLRLIYFSYDVKMKEKGDIPEGYSVSREKKERFSLILESASTNQTSMYLCATEWGGPTEVFFGQGTRLTVV.

This chain joins TRBV6-5 and TRBJ2-1; TRBD2 might be the D (7 bases). The CDR3 covers 15 residues. Germline CDR1 MNHEY, CDR2 SVGAGI. Trimming removed 3 bases from V and 7 bases from J, with 16 bases in between. The CDR3 loop reads CASSYSEGGMNEQFF. The CDR3 bases are TGTGCCAGCAGTTATTCCGAGGGGGGGATGAATGAGCAGTTCTTC.

The rearrangement joins TRBV5-1 to TRBJ1-4, with D tentatively TRBD1 (5 bases). V gave up 5 bases and J gave up 6 bases, with 14 bases separating them. The CDR3 runs to 14 residues. CDR1 is SGHRS, CDR2 YFSETQ, per germline. The CDR3 DNA follows: TGCGCCAGCAGGACTGACAGCGTATATGAAAAACTGTTTTTT. Translation gives CASRTDSVYEKLFF.

V gene TRBV18 combines with J gene TRBJ2-7, with D possibly TRBD2 on 6 matching bases. The CDR3 runs to 13 residues. Germline-derived CDR1 and CDR2 are KGHSH and LQKENI. V dropped 2 bases and J dropped 6 bases, with 11 bases sitting between them. The CDR3 region has the DNA TGTGCCAGCTCACCAGACGCGGGAAGCGAGCAGTACTTC. Translating it yields CASSPDAGSEQYF.

This clone was observed once. V usage is TRBV7-2 and J usage is TRBJ1-1, with 8 bases that match TRBD1. J lost 2 bases, V lost 2 bases, and 4 bases had no gene match. In germline, CDR1 is SGHTA, CDR2 FQGNSA. The CDR3 spans 15 residues. The chain's CDR3 is CASSLWQGANTEAFF. CDR3 sequence (DNA): TGTGCCAGCAGCTTATGGCAGGGGGCTAACACTGAAGCTTTCTTT.

The chain links TRBV11-3 to TRBJ2-5, with D possibly being TRBD2 (6 bases). Trimming cost V 5 bases and J 5 bases, with 21 bases left between them. Germline V gives CDR1 SGHNT, CDR2 YENEEA. This CDR3 is built from 16 residues. CDR3 residues: CASSGGSSSGWETQYF. CDR3 sequence (DNA): TGTGCCAGCAGCGGAGGGAGCTCGAGCGGATGGGAGACCCAGTACTTC. Variable domain in full (rest from reference TRBV11-3 and TRBJ2-5): EAGVVQSPRYKIIEKKQPVAFWCNPISGHNTLYWYLQNLGQGPELLIRYENEEAVDDSQLPKDRFSAERLKGVDSTLKIQPAELGDSAVYLCASSGGSSSGWETQYFGPGTRLLVL.